The 16 T cell receptor beta chains in this list originate from one sample, sequenced in a study of blood T cells in healthy people across ages. With a J-beta primer mix and a sample-barcoded 5' primer, a second PCR ran 7 to 11 cycles. TCRdb re-called the 5' RACE reads through MiXCR, storing one row per CDR3 protein. This table holds about 800,000 distinct CDR3 sequences, 20% to 25% found once. The data were also submitted as part of a second study, on T cells of mothers and their children.

The sample taken for sequencing was blood. Source of these receptors: a boy aged 5-17 years in good health.

V is TRBV12-3 or TRBV12-4 and J is TRBJ2-7; TRBD1 aligns across 7 bases. The V and J ends lost 6 bases and 2 bases, in that order; junction bases with no gene match: 13. This CDR3 contains 16 residues. CDR3 DNA: TGTGCCAGCAGCCACCAAACCGGGACAGCGGCCTACGAGCAGTACTTC. Residues: CASSHQTGTAAYEQYF.

This rearrangement joins TRBV7-2 to TRBJ2-5, with TRBD1 as a possible D gene (5 bases). CDR3 length equals 15 residues. Germline V gene data show CDR1 as SGHTA and CDR2 as FQGNSA. V gave up 5 bases and J gave up 1 base, with 14 bases separating them. CDR3 in DNA: TGTGCCAGCAGCCTTATAGGACAAGCCCAAGAGACCCAGTACTTC. Its translation: CASSLIGQAQETQYF.

The V call is TRBV20-1, the J call TRBJ2-3; 9 bases are shared with TRBD2. Germline assignment: CDR1 DFQATT and CDR2 SNEGSKA (reference sequence). The J segment lost 4 bases and the V segment lost 3 bases, leaving 17 bases of the junction unmatched. This CDR3 has 18 amino acids. This CDR3 is CSARTLHYSGGGPDTQYF. The CDR3 DNA sequence: TGCAGTGCTAGGACCTTGCATTATAGCGGGGGAGGCCCAGATACGCAGTATTTT.

The J gene is TRBJ2-5, the V gene TRBV6-1; D perhaps matches TRBD2 (6 bases). V dropped 5 bases and J dropped 4 bases, with 23 bases sitting between them. The CDR3 length is 17 residues. Germline-derived CDR1 and CDR2 are MNHNS and SASEGT. The CDR3 bases are TGTGCCAGCAGTCCGAGAGTTGCTGCGGGACGGAGAGAGACCCAGTACTTC. It translates to CASSPRVAAGRRETQYF.

This clonotype was picked up a small number of times. The chain uses TRBV7-2 and TRBJ2-7; 7 positions agree with TRBD1. The CDR3 is 14 residues long. The V gene end was trimmed by 4 bases and the J gene end by 9 bases; junction bases not matched to a gene: 12. CDR1 is SGHTA and CDR2 is FQGNSA in the germline V gene. Written as DNA, the CDR3 is TGTGCCAGCAGCTATCTTGGGCAGGGGGAGTGGCAGTACTTC. Amino acid sequence: CASSYLGQGEWQYF.

This clonotype has a count of ten or more. This CDR3 is CASSSHGFNYGYTF. CDR3 nucleotides: TGTGCCAGCAGTAGCCACGGTTTTAACTATGGCTACACCTTC. J is TRBJ1-2 and V is TRBV6-5; no clear D. The CDR3 is made up of 14 amino acids. Trimming pared 5 bases from V and 1 base from J, leaving 11 bases between. Germline CDR1 MNHEY, CDR2 SVGAGI.

This clonotype has a handful of counts. This sequence joins TRBV6-2 or TRBV6-3 and TRBJ1-5; TRBD1 matches at 10 bases. Germline V gene data show CDR1 as MNHEY and CDR2 as SVGEGT. There are 18 residues in the CDR3. V was pared by 2 bases and J by 2 bases, with 9 bases of the junction left unmatched. Written as DNA, the CDR3 is TGTGCCAGCAGTTACCCTGGGACAGGGGTATCGGGCAATCAGCCCCAGCATTTT. Encoded protein: CASSYPGTGVSGNQPQHF.

The genes are TRBV27 and TRBJ2-5; 7 nucleotides align to TRBD1. TRBJ2-7 matches the DNA end more closely, so the J call is doubtful. Germline CDR1 MNHEY, CDR2 SMNVEV (reference sequence). The length of the CDR3 is 15 residues. The CDR3 DNA reads TGTGCCAGCAGGCCTCGGGACAGACACTCCTACGAGCAGTACTTC. It yields the protein CASRPRDRHSYEQYF.

The rearrangement uses TRBV28 and TRBJ2-5; perhaps TRBD1 as D (6 bases). Germline-derived CDR1 and CDR2 are MDHEN and SYDVKM. CDR3 length: 15 amino acids. The V and J ends lost 3 bases and 1 base respectively, with 12 bases between them. CDR3: CASSFDRSLQETQYF. CDR3 nucleotides: TGTGCCAGCAGTTTTGACAGGAGTCTCCAAGAGACCCAGTACTTC.

The V gene is TRBV27, the J gene TRBJ2-1, with D maybe TRBD1 (5 bases). Germline V CDR1 and CDR2: MNHEY, SMNVEV (reference sequence). The CDR3 spans 12 residues. The ends were cut back, 5 bases at V and 13 bases at J, with 15 bases in the middle. DNA for the CDR3: TGTGCCAGCAGTACAGGCCCGGACCTCCAGTTCTTC. Translated: CASSTGPDLQFF.

The rearrangement links TRBV15 to TRBJ2-6; D ambiguous. This CDR3 spans 16 amino acids. Trimming cost V 4 bases and J 4 bases, with 14 bases left between them. Germline CDR1 LNHNV, CDR2 YYDKDF (reference sequence). In nucleotides, the CDR3 is TGTGCCACCAGCAAAGAAATAGGGAAAGGGGCCAACGTCCTGACTTTC. Its protein is CATSKEIGKGANVLTF.

V gene TRBV7-2 combines with J gene TRBJ2-1, with 8 bases identical to TRBD2. The CDR3 contains 15 residues. CDR1 and CDR2 (germline): SGHTA, FQGNSA. The CDR3 loop is CACSPIAGFYNEQFF. CDR3 DNA: TGTGCTTGCAGCCCCATAGCGGGATTTTACAATGAGCAGTTCTTC.

With respect to this clonotype: One end of the junction varies from germline; a read error may be responsible. The chain links TRBV6-5 to TRBJ2-1, with 7 bases aligning to TRBD1. The CDR3 is 16 residues long. Germline V gives CDR1 MNHEY, CDR2 SVGAGI. Written as DNA, the CDR3 is TGTGCCAGCAGTTACTTTCCGGGACAGTCCTTCAATGAGCAGTTCTTC. This translates into CASSYFPGQSFNEQFF.

The chain uses TRBV12-3 or TRBV12-4 and TRBJ1-5; no clear D gene. This CDR3 region has 13 residues. The V and J ends lost 1 base and 11 bases respectively, with 12 bases between them. The CDR3: CASSLGGLSAQHF. In nucleotides, the CDR3 is TGTGCCAGCAGTTTAGGTGGACTTTCAGCCCAGCATTTT.

The chain links TRBV20-1 to TRBJ2-1; D is possibly TRBD2 (5 bases). CDR3 length: 11 amino acids. Germline V gene lookup returns CDR1 DFQATT and CDR2 SNEGSKA (reference sequence). Trimming cost V 0 bases and J 8 bases, with 5 bases left between them. The CDR3 coding sequence is TGCAGTGCTAGAGAGGACTATGAGCAGTTCTTC. Translation: CSAREDYEQFF.

This clonotype was found a few times. The rearrangement links TRBV27 to TRBJ2-7; D perhaps matches TRBD1 (6 bases). V lost 3 bases, J lost 3 bases, and 9 bases lay in between. Germline V gives CDR1 MNHEY, CDR2 SMNVEV (reference sequence). This CDR3 contains 13 residues. Here the CDR3 DNA reads TGTGCCAGCAGTTTCAGGGACAACTACGAGCAGTACTTC. It specifies CASSFRDNYEQYF.